What follows is one T cell receptor beta chain and its context. Its cognate antigen is unknown. The data are from a study of T-cell memory formation after mild COVID-19. The CDR3 is 12 residues long. V lost 10 bases to trimming and J lost 0 bases, with 8 bases between them. CDR1 is ENHRY, CDR2 SYGVKD, per germline. General study findings and limits: There was no confirmation that second-wave clones peaking on day 37 were SARS-CoV-2 specific. Balance between CD4 and CD8 was seen in clones contracting day 15 to 85, and a CD4+ lean was seen in later expanders.

MiXCR was run by TCRdb on the 5' RACE reads, yielding one entry per CDR3 protein. Of roughly 130,000 distinct CDR3 sequences listed, about 18% are singletons. V gene TRBV10-3 combines with J gene TRBJ2-3; D might be TRBD2 (6 bases). Sample: PBMCs or a T cell subset sorted from them (not recorded which). This clonotype was obtained from a man younger than 35 who had mild COVID-19 (a few samples of this study predate the infection). Cell type and time point are not known. CDR3 nucleotide sequence: TGTGCCACCGGGACTAGCACAGATACGCAGTATTTT. This translates into CATGTSTDTQYF.